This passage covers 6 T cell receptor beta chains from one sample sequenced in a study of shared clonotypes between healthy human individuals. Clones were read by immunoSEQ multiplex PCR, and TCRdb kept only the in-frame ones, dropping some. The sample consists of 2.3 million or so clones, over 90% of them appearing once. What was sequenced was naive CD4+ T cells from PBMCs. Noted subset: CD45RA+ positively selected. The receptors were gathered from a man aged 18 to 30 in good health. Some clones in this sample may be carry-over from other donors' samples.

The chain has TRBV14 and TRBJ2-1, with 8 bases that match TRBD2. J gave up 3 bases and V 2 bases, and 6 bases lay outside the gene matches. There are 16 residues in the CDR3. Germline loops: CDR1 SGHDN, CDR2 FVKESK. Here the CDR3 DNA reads TGTGCCAGCAGCCAACCCTTAGCGGGAAGCTACAATGAGCAGTTCTTC. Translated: CASSQPLAGSYNEQFF.

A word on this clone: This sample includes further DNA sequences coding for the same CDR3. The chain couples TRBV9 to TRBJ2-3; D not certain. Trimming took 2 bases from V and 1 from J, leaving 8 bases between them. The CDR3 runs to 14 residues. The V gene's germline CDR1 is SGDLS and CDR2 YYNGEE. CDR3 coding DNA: TGTGCCAGCAGCGTGAGGCAGGGCACAGATACGCAGTATTTT. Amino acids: CASSVRQGTDTQYF.

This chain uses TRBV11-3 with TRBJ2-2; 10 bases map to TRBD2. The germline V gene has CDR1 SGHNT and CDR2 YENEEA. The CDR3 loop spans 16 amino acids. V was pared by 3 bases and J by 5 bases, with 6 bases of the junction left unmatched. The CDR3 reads CASSFLAGVETGELFF. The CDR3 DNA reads TGTGCCAGCAGCTTCCTAGCGGGAGTGGAGACCGGGGAGCTGTTTTTT.

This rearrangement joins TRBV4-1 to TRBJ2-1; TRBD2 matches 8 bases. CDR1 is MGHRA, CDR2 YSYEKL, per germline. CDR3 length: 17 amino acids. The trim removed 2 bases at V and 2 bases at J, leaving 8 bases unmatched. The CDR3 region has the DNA TGCGCCAGCAGCCAATCGGAGACTAGCGCCGCCTACAATGAGCAGTTCTTC. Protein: CASSQSETSAAYNEQFF.

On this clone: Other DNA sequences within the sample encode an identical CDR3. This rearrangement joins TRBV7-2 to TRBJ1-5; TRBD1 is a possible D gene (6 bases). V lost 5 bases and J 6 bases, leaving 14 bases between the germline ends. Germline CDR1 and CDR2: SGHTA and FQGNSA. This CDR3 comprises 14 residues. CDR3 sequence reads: CASSPQGGGQPQHF. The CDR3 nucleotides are TGTGCCAGCAGCCCACAGGGTGGGGGTCAGCCCCAGCATTTT.

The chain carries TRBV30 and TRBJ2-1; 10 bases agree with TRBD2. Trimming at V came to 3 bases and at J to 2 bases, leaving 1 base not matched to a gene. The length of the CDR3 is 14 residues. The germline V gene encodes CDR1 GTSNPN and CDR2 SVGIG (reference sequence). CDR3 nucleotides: TGTGCCTGGAGGAGCGGGAGGGCCTACAATGAGCAGTTCTTC. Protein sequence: CAWRSGRAYNEQFF.